This T cell receptor beta chain was captured in a study of blood T cell repertoires in COVID-19. In the study's own analysis: Nucleated cell number was recorded as an estimate derived from reference gene primer amplification. The method was immunoSEQ multiplex PCR; TCRdb's version includes in-frame clones alone and lacks a portion of them. V and J calls and clone size follow that table, whereas D and trimming were derived from the DNA. Counted here are 180,000 or so clones, around 83% occurring once; the ten biggest clones make up about 16%. The TCR sequence derives from a man aged 45-65 years who had recovered from COVID-19. Sequenced: PBMCs or T cells enriched from blood (not recorded which).

The DNA of the CDR3 is TGTGCCGTACAACCGGGACAGACCTCTTACGAGCAGTACTTC. It specifies CAVQPGQTSYEQYF. V and J are TRBV6-5 and TRBJ2-7; 7 positions match TRBD1. Trimming removed 11 bases from V and 4 bases from J; junction bases left unmatched: 14. CDR1 and CDR2 from the germline V gene are MNHEY and SVGAGI. This CDR3 comprises 14 residues.